This T cell receptor beta chain was sequenced in a study of blood T cells in healthy people across ages. For the second PCR, which ran for roughly 6 to 12 cycles, a sample-barcoded 5' primer and a J-beta primer mix were used. TCRdb fed the 5' RACE reads into MiXCR, producing one record per CDR3 protein. Among 1.5 million to 2 million distinct CDR3 sequences, approximately 30% were seen once, and the ten largest hold roughly 8%. The TCR originated in a woman aged 25 to 39 in good health. Sequenced input: blood.

The CDR3 DNA follows: TGCAGTGCTAACGGGGGCGCCTACAATGAGCAGTTCTTC. This translates into CSANGGAYNEQFF. The chain has TRBV20-1 and TRBJ2-1, with D perhaps matching TRBD1 or TRBD2 (6 bases each). Deletions cut 4 bases from V and 2 bases from J, with 9 bases between. The CDR3 runs 13 residues. Looked up from germline, CDR1 is DFQATT and CDR2 is SNEGSKA (reference sequence).